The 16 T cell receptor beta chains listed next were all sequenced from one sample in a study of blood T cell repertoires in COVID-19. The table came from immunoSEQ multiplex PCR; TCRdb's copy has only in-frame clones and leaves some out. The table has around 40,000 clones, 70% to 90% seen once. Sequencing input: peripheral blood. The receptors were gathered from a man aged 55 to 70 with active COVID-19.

CDR3 DNA sequence: TGTGCCACTTCGGACAGGGGCGGATCTAACTATGGCTACACCTTC. As protein: CATSDRGGSNYGYTF. The chain has TRBV10-3 and TRBJ1-2; 9 bases align to TRBD1. Germline V gene lookup returns CDR1 ENHRY and CDR2 SYGVKD. Trimming at V came to 10 bases and at J to 0 bases, leaving 9 bases not matched to a gene. The CDR3 is 15 amino acids.

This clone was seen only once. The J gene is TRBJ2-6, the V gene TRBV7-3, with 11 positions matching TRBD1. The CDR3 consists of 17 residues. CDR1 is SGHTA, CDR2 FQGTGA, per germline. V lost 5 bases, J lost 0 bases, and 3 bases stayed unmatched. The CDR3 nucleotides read TGTGCCAGCAGCGGACAGGGGGCCCGCTCTGGGGCCAACGTCCTGACTTTC. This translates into CASSGQGARSGANVLTF.

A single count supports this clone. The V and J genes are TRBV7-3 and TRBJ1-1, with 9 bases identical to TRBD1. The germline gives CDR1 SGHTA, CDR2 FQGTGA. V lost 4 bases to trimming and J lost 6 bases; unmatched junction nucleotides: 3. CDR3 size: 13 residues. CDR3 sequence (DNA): TGTGCCAGCAGCTCTAGGACAGGGGCTGAAGCTTTCTTT. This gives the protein CASSSRTGAEAFF.

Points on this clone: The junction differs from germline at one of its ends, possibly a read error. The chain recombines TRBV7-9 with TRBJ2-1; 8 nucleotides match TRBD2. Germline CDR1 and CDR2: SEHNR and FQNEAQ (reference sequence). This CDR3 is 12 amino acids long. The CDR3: CASSPDGGGVVF. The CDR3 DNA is TGTGCCAGCAGCCCCGACGGGGGGGGAGTGGTCTTC.

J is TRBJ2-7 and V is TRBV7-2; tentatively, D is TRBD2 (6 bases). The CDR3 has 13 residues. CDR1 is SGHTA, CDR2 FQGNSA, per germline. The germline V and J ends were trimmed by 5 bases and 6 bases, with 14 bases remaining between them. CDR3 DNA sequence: TGTGCCAGCAGCCCCGGGGGTTGGTCCGAGCAGTACTTC. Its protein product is CASSPGGWSEQYF.

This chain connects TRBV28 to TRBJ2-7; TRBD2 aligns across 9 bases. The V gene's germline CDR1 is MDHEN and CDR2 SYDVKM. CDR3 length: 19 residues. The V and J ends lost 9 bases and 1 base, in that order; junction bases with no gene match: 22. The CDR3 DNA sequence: TGTGCCAGGGGGAACCCTACCAAAAAAAGCGGGAGGTGGTCCTACGAGCAGTACTTC. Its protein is CARGNPTKKSGRWSYEQYF.

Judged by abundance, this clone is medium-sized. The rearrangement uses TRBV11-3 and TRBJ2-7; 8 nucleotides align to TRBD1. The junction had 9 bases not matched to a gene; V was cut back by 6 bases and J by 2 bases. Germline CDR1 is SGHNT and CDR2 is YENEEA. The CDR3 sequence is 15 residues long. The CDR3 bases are TGTGCCAGCAGTTCTAGGACAGGGCCAGCCTACGAGCAGTACTTC. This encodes CASSSRTGPAYEQYF.

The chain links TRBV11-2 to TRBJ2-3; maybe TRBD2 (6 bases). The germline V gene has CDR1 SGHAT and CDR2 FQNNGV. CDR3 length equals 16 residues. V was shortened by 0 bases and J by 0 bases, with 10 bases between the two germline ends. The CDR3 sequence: CASSLEEGSSTDTQYF. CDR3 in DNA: TGTGCCAGCAGCTTAGAGGAGGGTTCTAGCACAGATACGCAGTATTTT.

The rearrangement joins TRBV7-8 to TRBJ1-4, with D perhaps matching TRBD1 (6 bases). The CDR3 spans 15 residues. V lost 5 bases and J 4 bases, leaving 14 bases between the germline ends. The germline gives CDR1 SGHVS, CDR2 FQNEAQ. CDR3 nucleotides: TGTGCCAGCAGCCAAAGGCAGGGGCTTAATGAAAAACTGTTTTTT. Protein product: CASSQRQGLNEKLFF. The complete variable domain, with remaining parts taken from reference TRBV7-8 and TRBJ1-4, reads GAGVSQSPRYKVAKRGQDVALRCDPISGHVSLFWYQQALGQGPEFLTYFQNEAQLDKSGLPSDRFFAERPEGSVSTLKIQRTQQEDSAVYLCASSQRQGLNEKLFFGSGTQLSVL.

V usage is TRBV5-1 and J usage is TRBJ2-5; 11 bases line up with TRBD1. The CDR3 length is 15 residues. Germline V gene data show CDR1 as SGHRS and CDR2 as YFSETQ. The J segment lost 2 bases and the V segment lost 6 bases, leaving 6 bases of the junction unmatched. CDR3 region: CASNHGTGGQETQYF. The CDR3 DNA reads TGCGCCAGCAACCATGGGACAGGGGGTCAAGAGACCCAGTACTTC.

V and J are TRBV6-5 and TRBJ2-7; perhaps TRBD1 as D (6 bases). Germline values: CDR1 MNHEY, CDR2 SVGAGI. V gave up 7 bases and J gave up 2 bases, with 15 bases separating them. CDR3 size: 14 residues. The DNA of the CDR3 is TGTGCCAGCACCCCTAGACAGGCTCCCTACGAGCAGTACTTC. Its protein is CASTPRQAPYEQYF.

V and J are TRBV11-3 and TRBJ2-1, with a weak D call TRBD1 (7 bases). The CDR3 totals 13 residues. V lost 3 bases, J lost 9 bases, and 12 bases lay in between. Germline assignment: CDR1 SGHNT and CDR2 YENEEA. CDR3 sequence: CASSFAGGTEQFF. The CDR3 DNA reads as TGTGCCAGCAGCTTCGCAGGGGGGACTGAGCAGTTCTTC. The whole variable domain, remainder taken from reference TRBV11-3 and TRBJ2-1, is EAGVVQSPRYKIIEKKQPVAFWCNPISGHNTLYWYLQNLGQGPELLIRYENEEAVDDSQLPKDRFSAERLKGVDSTLKIQPAELGDSAVYLCASSFAGGTEQFFGPGTRLTVL.

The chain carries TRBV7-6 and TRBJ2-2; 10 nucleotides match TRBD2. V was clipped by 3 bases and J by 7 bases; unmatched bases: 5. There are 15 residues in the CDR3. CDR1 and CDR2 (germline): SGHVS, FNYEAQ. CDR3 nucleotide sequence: TGTGCCAGCAGCTTCGAGCGGGAGGGTAGCGGGGAGCTGTTTTTT. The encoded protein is CASSFEREGSGELFF.

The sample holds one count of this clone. DNA for the CDR3: TGTGCCAGCAGCCAAGAGGAGACCAACTCCTACGAGCAGTACTTC. This codes for CASSQEETNSYEQYF. The rearrangement links TRBV4-2 to TRBJ2-7, with D hard to call. The germline V gene has CDR1 LGHNA and CDR2 YNFKEQ. The V end was cut by 0 bases, the J end by 0 bases, with 9 bases between. This CDR3 has 15 residues.

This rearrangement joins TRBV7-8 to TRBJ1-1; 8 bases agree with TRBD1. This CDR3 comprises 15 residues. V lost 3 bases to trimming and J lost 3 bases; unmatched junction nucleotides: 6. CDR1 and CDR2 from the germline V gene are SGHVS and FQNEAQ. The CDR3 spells CASSFGQGLDTEAFF. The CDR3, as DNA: TGTGCCAGCAGCTTCGGACAGGGTCTTGACACTGAAGCTTTCTTT. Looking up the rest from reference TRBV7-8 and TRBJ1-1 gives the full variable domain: GAGVSQSPRYKVAKRGQDVALRCDPISGHVSLFWYQQALGQGPEFLTYFQNEAQLDKSGLPSDRFFAERPEGSVSTLKIQRTQQEDSAVYLCASSFGQGLDTEAFFGQGTRLTVV.

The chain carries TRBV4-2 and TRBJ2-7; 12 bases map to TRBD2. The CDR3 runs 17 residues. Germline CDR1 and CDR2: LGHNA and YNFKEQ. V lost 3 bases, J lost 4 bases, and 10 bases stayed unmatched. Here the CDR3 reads CASSQNLAGGWEYEQYF. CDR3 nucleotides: TGTGCCAGCAGCCAGAATCTAGCGGGAGGGTGGGAATACGAGCAGTACTTC.